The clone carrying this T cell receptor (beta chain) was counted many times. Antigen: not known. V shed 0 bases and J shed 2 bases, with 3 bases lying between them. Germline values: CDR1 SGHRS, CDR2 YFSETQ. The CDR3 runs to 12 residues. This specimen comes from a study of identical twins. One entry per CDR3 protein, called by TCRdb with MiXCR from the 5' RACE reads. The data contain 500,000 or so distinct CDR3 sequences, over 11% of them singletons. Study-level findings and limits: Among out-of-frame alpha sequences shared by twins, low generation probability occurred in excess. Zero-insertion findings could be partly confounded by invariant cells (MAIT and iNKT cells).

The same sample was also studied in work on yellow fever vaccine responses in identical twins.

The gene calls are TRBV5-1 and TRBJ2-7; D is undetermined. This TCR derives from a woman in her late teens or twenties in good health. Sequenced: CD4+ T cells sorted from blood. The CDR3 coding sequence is TGCGCCAGCAGCTTGGGGACCTACGAGCAGTACTTC. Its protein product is CASSLGTYEQYF.